This paragraph covers one T cell receptor (beta chain) sequence. These data are taken from a study of shared clonotypes between healthy human individuals. For the study at large: Used for every donor were three CD4 naive, three CD4 memory, two CD8 naive and one CD8 memory plate.

Deep was the level at which the assay was run. The genomic DNA of each subset was split evenly across several immunoSEQ plates. Data came from immunoSEQ multiplex PCR; TCRdb stores just in-frame clones and leaves some out. Of millions of clones in the sample, around 95% are singletons; the top ten hold about 0.13%. Germline V gene data show CDR1 as SGHAT and CDR2 as FQNNGV. This CDR3 is built from 14 residues. Deletions cut 4 bases from V and 5 bases from J, with 14 bases between. This receptor was identified in a man aged 18 to 30 in good health. This chain uses TRBV11-2 with TRBJ2-5; perhaps TRBD1 as D (5 bases). The sequenced material came from naive CD4+ T cells sorted from blood. Subset here: CD45RA+ positively selected. The CDR3 loop is CASSSFRAGETQYF. The CDR3 DNA sequence: TGTGCCAGCAGCTCCTTCCGGGCAGGGGAGACCCAGTACTTC.